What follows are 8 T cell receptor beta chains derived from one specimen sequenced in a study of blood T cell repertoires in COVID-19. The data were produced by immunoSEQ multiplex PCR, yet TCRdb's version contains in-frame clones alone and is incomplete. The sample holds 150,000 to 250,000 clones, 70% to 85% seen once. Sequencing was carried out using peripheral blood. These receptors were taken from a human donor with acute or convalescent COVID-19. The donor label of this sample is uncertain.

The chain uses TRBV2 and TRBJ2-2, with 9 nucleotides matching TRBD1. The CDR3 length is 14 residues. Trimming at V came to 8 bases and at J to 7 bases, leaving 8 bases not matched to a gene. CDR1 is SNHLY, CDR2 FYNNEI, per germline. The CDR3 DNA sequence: TGTGCCAGCCAGACAGGGGGAGGGAGCGGGGAGCTGTTTTTT. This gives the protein CASQTGGGSGELFF.

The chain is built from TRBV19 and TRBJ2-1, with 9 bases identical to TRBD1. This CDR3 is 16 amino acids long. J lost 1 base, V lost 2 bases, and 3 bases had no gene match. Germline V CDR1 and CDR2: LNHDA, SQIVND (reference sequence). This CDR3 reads CASSINRGHSYNEQFF. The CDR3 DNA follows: TGTGCCAGTAGTATAAACAGGGGGCATTCCTACAATGAGCAGTTCTTC. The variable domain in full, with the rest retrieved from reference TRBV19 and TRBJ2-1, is DGGITQSPKYLFRKEGQNVTLSCEQNLNHDAMYWYRQDPGQGLRLIYYSQIVNDFQKGDIAEGYSVSREKKESFPLTVTSAQKNPTAFYLCASSINRGHSYNEQFFGPGTRLTVL.

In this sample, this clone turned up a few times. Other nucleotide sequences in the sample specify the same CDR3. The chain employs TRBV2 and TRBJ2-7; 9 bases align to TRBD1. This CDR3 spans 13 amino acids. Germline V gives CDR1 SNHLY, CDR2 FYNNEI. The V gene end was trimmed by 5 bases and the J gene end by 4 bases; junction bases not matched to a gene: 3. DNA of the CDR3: TGTGCCAGCAGTCGGGACAGGGCGTACGAGCAGTACTTC. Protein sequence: CASSRDRAYEQYF.

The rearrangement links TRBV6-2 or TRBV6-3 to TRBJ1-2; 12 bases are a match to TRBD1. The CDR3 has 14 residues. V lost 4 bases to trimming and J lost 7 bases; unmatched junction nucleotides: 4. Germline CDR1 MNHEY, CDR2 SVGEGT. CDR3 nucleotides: TGTGCCAGCAGTTGGGGGACAGGGGGCGTTGGCTACACCTTC. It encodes CASSWGTGGVGYTF.

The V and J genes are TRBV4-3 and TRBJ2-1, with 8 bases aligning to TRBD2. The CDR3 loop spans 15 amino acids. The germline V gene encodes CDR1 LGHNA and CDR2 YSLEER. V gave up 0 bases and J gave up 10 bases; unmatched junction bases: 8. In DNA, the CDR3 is TGCGCCAGCAGCCAAGATTGGGGCGGGGGGCGGGAGCAGTTCTTC. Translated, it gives CASSQDWGGGREQFF.

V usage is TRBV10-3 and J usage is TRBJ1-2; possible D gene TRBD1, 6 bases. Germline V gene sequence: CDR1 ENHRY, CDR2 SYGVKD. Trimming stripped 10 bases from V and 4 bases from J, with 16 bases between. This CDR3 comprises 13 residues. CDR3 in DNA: TGTGCCAGCTGCGCAGGGGTAGGCTATGGCTACACCTTC. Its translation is CASCAGVGYGYTF.

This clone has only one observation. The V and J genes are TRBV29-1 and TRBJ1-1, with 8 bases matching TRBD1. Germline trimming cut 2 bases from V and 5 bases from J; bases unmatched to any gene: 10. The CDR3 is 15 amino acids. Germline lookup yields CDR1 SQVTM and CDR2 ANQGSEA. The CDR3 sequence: CSVESMTGVWTEAFF. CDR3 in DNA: TGCAGCGTTGAAAGTATGACAGGGGTGTGGACTGAAGCTTTCTTT.

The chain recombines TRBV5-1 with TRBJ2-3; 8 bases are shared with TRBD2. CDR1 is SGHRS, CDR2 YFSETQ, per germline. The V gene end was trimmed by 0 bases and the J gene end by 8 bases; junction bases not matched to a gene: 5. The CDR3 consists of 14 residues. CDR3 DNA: TGCGCCAGCAGCTTGGGAGGGAGCGGGGGTACGCAGTATTTT. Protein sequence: CASSLGGSGGTQYF.